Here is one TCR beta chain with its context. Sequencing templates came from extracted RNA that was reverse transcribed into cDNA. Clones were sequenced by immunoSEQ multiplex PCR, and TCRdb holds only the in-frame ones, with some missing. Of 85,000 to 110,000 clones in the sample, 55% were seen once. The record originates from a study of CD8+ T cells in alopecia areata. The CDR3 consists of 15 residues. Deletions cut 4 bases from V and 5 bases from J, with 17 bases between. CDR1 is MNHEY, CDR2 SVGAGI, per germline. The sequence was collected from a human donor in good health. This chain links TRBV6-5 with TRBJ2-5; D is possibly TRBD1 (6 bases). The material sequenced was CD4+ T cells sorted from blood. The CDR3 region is CASSSTGPHGETQYF. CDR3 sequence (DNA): TGTGCCAGCAGTTCCACAGGGCCACACGGGGAGACCCAGTACTTC.